Following are 29 T cell receptor beta chains from one sample sequenced in a study of T cells in Graves' hyperthyroidism and ophthalmopathy. RNA transcripts provided the source from which TCR beta CDR3 regions were amplified. The HTBI set primed first-round TCR CDR3 RT-PCR. Using its own MiXCR run on the multiplex PCR reads, TCRdb lists one record per CDR3 protein. The profile covers 400,000 or so distinct CDR3 sequences, with roughly an eighth appearing a single time and 28% taken by the ten largest. Sequencing used blood. Every receptor here comes from a man aged 50 to 59 with Graves' ophthalmopathy.

The V call is TRBV28, the J call TRBJ2-5, with 10 bases identical to TRBD1. CDR1 is MDHEN and CDR2 is SYDVKM in the germline V gene. The CDR3 has 14 residues. V was clipped by 5 bases and J by 5 bases; unmatched bases: 5. This CDR3 reads CASSGDRGRETQYF. Written as DNA, the CDR3 is TGTGCCAGCAGTGGGGACAGGGGTCGTGAGACCCAGTACTTC.

This clonotype was detected many times. This chain links TRBV20-1 with TRBJ2-1; D is unclear. The CDR3 totals 12 residues. CDR1 DFQATT and CDR2 SNEGSKA come from the germline V gene (reference sequence). The V and J ends lost 8 bases and 6 bases respectively, with 14 bases between them. The CDR3 spells CSIRRPSNEQFF. CDR3 bases: TGCAGTATCAGAAGGCCTTCCAATGAGCAGTTCTTC.

A single count supports this clonotype. The chain couples TRBV5-1 to TRBJ2-2, with a possible D match to TRBD2 (6 bases). V was cut by 3 bases and J by 1 base, with 10 bases left in between. Germline V gene data show CDR1 as SGHRS and CDR2 as YFSETQ. The CDR3 consists of 15 residues. CDR3 nucleotide sequence: TGCGCCAGCAGCTCGGGGGACCGGAACACCGGGGAGCTGTTTTTT. Translation: CASSSGDRNTGELFF.

This clonotype was seen at least ten times. The chain carries TRBV11-2 and TRBJ2-1; 7 bases are shared with TRBD2. The CDR3 totals 17 residues. The V and J ends lost 5 bases and 0 bases, in that order; junction bases with no gene match: 10. Germline CDR1 SGHAT, CDR2 FQNNGV. This chain's CDR3 is CASSNRGASGSYNEQFF. CDR3 DNA: TGTGCCAGCAGCAACCGAGGTGCTAGCGGCTCCTACAATGAGCAGTTCTTC.

This rearrangement joins TRBV27 to TRBJ1-2; D unresolved. Trimming shortened V by 2 bases and J by 8 bases, and 9 bases separated the two germline ends. Per the germline V gene, CDR1 is MNHEY and CDR2 is SMNVEV (reference sequence). This CDR3 comprises 12 residues. The CDR3 nucleotides read TGTGCCAGCAGTTTAAAGGGAATCGGCTACACCTTC. It is translated as CASSLKGIGYTF.

The rearrangement links TRBV29-1 to TRBJ2-7, with D perhaps matching TRBD2 (5 bases). Trimming left V 6 bases short and J 9 bases short, with 21 bases between. Germline CDR1 and CDR2: SQVTM and ANQGSEA. The length of the CDR3 is 13 residues. The CDR3 DNA is TGCAGCGTAAGAGCCCTCCTTTCGGGGTGGCAGTACTTC. Its protein product is CSVRALLSGWQYF.

This clonotype has just a few counts. The chain employs TRBV28 and TRBJ2-3; D not resolved. The CDR3 runs to 14 residues. CDR1 and CDR2 (germline): MDHEN, SYDVKM. V was cut by 5 bases and J by 5 bases, with 14 bases left in between. The CDR3 sequence: CASSPLESEDTQYF. In DNA, the CDR3 is TGTGCCAGCAGTCCCTTGGAGTCCGAAGATACGCAGTATTTT.

The rearrangement uses TRBV10-1 and TRBJ1-1; D gene unclear. In germline, CDR1 is WNHNN, CDR2 SYGVQD (reference sequence). This CDR3 has 14 residues. Trimming shortened V by 1 base and J by 0 bases, and 6 bases separated the two germline ends. CDR3 protein: CASSEWFMNTEAFF. In nucleotides, the CDR3 is TGCGCCAGCAGTGAGTGGTTCATGAACACTGAAGCTTTCTTT.

This clonotype has just one count. This chain joins TRBV6-1 and TRBJ2-3, with TRBD1 matching over 8 bases. J gave up 2 bases and V 7 bases, and 5 bases lay outside the gene matches. This CDR3 has 14 residues. The germline gives CDR1 MNHNS, CDR2 SASEGT. The CDR3 region is CASTGGGYTDTQYF. The CDR3, as DNA: TGTGCCAGCACAGGGGGCGGTTACACAGATACGCAGTATTTT.

The sample holds a few counts of this clonotype. The rearrangement uses TRBV9 and TRBJ2-2; 8 bases align to TRBD2. This CDR3 has 15 amino acids. Trimming cost V 3 bases and J 4 bases; bases outside gene matches: 5. CDR1 is SGDLS and CDR2 is YYNGEE in the germline V gene. The CDR3 here is CASSAGTSVTGELFF. The CDR3 DNA reads as TGTGCCAGCAGCGCAGGGACTAGTGTCACCGGGGAGCTGTTTTTT.

In its sample, this clonotype was seen many times. At one of its ends the junction is not consistent with the germline gene, which may arise from a read error. This rearrangement joins TRBV7-7 to TRBJ2-5; 10 bases map to TRBD2. This CDR3 has 16 residues. Germline CDR1 and CDR2: SSHAT and FNYEAQ (reference sequence). The CDR3 reads CASSPTPSSGRRGQYF. CDR3 sequence (DNA): TGTGCTAGCAGCCCCACCCCGTCTAGCGGGAGACGGGGCCAGTACTTC.

This clonotype was counted at least ten times. The chain couples TRBV6-1 to TRBJ2-3; 10 nucleotides line up with TRBD2. V lost 10 bases to trimming and J lost 3 bases; unmatched junction nucleotides: 13. Germline CDR1 MNHNS, CDR2 SASEGT. The CDR3 sequence is 16 residues long. The CDR3 here is CATLSLAGRGTDTQYF. In DNA form, the CDR3 reads TGTGCCACCTTATCACTAGCGGGAAGAGGGACAGATACGCAGTATTTT.

The chain is built from TRBV30 and TRBJ2-2; no definite D call. The V and J ends lost 5 bases and 7 bases respectively, with 5 bases between them. Per the germline V gene, CDR1 is GTSNPN and CDR2 is SVGIG (reference sequence). CDR3 length: 10 amino acids. The CDR3 DNA sequence: TGTGCCTGGGGAGTCGGGGAGCTGTTTTTT. The encoded protein is CAWGVGELFF. Using reference TRBV30 and TRBJ2-2 for the parts outside the CDR3, the full variable domain is SQTIHQWPATLVQPVGSPLSLECTVEGTSNPNLYWYRQAAGRGLQLLFYSVGIGQISSEVPQNLSASRPQDRQFILSSKKLLLSDSGFYLCAWGVGELFFGEGSRLTVL.

The table lists this clonotype with many counts. The chain recombines TRBV3-1 with TRBJ2-3, with 10 bases aligning to TRBD2. This CDR3 comprises 17 residues. J gave up 3 bases and V 0 bases, and 6 bases lay outside the gene matches. CDR1 is LGHDT, CDR2 YNNKEL, per germline (reference sequence). CDR3 DNA sequence: TGTGCCAGCAGCCAAGAGTGGCTAGCGGGAGATACAGATACGCAGTATTTT. This sequence encodes CASSQEWLAGDTDTQYF.

The V call is TRBV15, the J call TRBJ2-1, with D tentatively TRBD1 (5 bases). The germline V and J ends were trimmed by 1 base and 0 bases, with 10 bases remaining between them. This CDR3 region has 16 residues. From germline, CDR1 is LNHNV and CDR2 YYDKDF (reference sequence). The CDR3: CATSRGGGGSYNEQFF. The DNA for the CDR3 is TGTGCCACCAGCAGAGGGGGCGGTGGCTCCTACAATGAGCAGTTCTTC.

The chain recombines TRBV13 with TRBJ2-5; D remains ambiguous. The length of the CDR3 is 13 residues. Germline V CDR1 and CDR2: PRHDT, FYEKMQ (reference sequence). V lost 5 bases to trimming and J lost 4 bases, with 11 bases between them. This CDR3 reads CASSPQTSETQYF. The CDR3 nucleotides read TGTGCCAGCAGCCCCCAGACATCAGAGACCCAGTACTTC.

CDR3 loop: CASSFDGAGGYTF. The CDR3 region has the DNA TGCGCCAGCAGCTTTGATGGGGCGGGCGGCTACACCTTC. The chain employs TRBV5-1 and TRBJ1-2; D is perhaps TRBD1 (5 bases). Germline loops: CDR1 SGHRS, CDR2 YFSETQ. The CDR3 has 13 amino acids. V dropped 2 bases and J dropped 8 bases, with 13 bases sitting between them.

The chain uses TRBV19 and TRBJ2-1; 12 positions match TRBD2. Germline values: CDR1 LNHDA, CDR2 SQIVND (reference sequence). Trimming at V came to 4 bases and at J to 9 bases, leaving 4 bases not matched to a gene. The CDR3 is 14 amino acids. The CDR3 DNA reads as TGTGCCAGTAGTAGACTAGCGGGAGAGAGTGAGCAGTTCTTC. Encoded protein: CASSRLAGESEQFF. Full variable domain (missing parts from reference TRBV19 and TRBJ2-1): DGGITQSPKYLFRKEGQNVTLSCEQNLNHDAMYWYRQDPGQGLRLIYYSQIVNDFQKGDIAEGYSVSREKKESFPLTVTSAQKNPTAFYLCASSRLAGESEQFFGPGTRLTVL.

This clonotype showed up just a few times. The rearrangement uses TRBV15 and TRBJ1-2; D unresolved. The CDR3 has 13 amino acids. The germline V gene encodes CDR1 LNHNV and CDR2 YYDKDF (reference sequence). V dropped 0 bases and J dropped 2 bases, with 4 bases sitting between them. As DNA, the CDR3 is TGTGCCACCAGCAGAGACCGGAACTATGGCTACACCTTC. Protein product: CATSRDRNYGYTF.

On this clonotype itself: The conserved phenylalanine or tryptophan normally closing the CDR3 is absent here, so this likely arose from a read error. The V gene is TRBV24-1, the J gene TRBJ2-7; D unclear. This CDR3 has 12 residues. Germline CDR1 is KGHDR and CDR2 is SFDVKD. V was clipped by 6 bases and J by 3 bases, with 8 bases between them. CDR3 protein: CATSSLGYEQYL. The CDR3 DNA sequence: TGTGCCACCAGTAGTCTCGGCTACGAGCAGTACCTC.

This chain uses TRBV19 with TRBJ2-6; 7 bases agree with TRBD2. The CDR3 has 17 amino acids. J gave up 0 bases and V 6 bases, and 8 bases lay outside the gene matches. The germline CDR1 and CDR2 sequences are LNHDA and SQIVND (reference sequence). CDR3 residues: CASSLLAPSSGANVLTF. CDR3 DNA sequence: TGTGCCAGTAGCCTACTAGCGCCAAGCTCTGGGGCCAACGTCCTGACTTTC.

At least ten counts were recorded for this clonotype. The chain combines TRBV2 with TRBJ2-4, with TRBD2 matching 12 bases. Germline CDR1 is SNHLY and CDR2 is FYNNEI. The CDR3 is made up of 14 amino acids. V shed 3 bases and J 12 bases; nucleotides not matched to a gene: 6. The CDR3 bases are TGTGCCAGCAGTGATCGGCTAGCGGGAGGGCCTCAGTACTTC. It yields the protein CASSDRLAGGPQYF.

This clonotype was seen more than once but under ten times. The rearrangement links TRBV19 to TRBJ2-7; 8 bases map to TRBD2. Germline V lookup: CDR1 LNHDA, CDR2 SQIVND (reference sequence). CDR3 size: 14 residues. With V trimmed by 1 base and J by 2 bases, 1 base remained unmatched. The CDR3 DNA reads as TGTGCCAGTAGTATAGGGCGGGGGGCCTACGAGCAGTACTTC. Its translation: CASSIGRGAYEQYF.

In this sample, this clonotype turned up a few times. The chain joins TRBV20-1 to TRBJ2-4; D is unclear. Per the germline V gene, CDR1 is DFQATT and CDR2 is SNEGSKA (reference sequence). Trimming left V 0 bases short and J 0 bases short, with 9 bases between. The CDR3 contains 15 residues. The CDR3 nucleotides are TGCAGTGCTAGAGATCTTAGGGTAGCCAAAAACATTCAGTACTTC. Its translation is CSARDLRVAKNIQYF.

This clonotype was recorded many times. The chain couples TRBV20-1 to TRBJ2-7, with a possible D match to TRBD2 (6 bases). Per germline, CDR1 DFQATT and CDR2 SNEGSKA (reference sequence). CDR3 length: 17 residues. V was cut by 4 bases and J by 1 base, with 23 bases left in between. DNA for the CDR3: TGCAGTGCTAAACTCCGGGACTTGAGGTCTATTTCCTACGAGCAGTACTTC. Amino acids: CSAKLRDLRSISYEQYF.

The gene calls are TRBV29-1 and TRBJ2-7; 11 positions agree with TRBD2. The CDR3 has 14 residues. The trim removed 7 bases at V and 1 base at J, leaving 6 bases unmatched. Germline loops: CDR1 SQVTM, CDR2 ANQGSEA. The CDR3 coding sequence is TGCAGCGGTTCCGGGACTAGCGGTTCCTACGAGCAGTACTTC. Its translation is CSGSGTSGSYEQYF.

Ten or more counts support this clonotype. The chain links TRBV24-1 to TRBJ2-1, with D perhaps TRBD1 or TRBD2 (6 bases each). The CDR3 consists of 16 residues. Per germline, CDR1 KGHDR and CDR2 SFDVKD. Trimming shortened V by 4 bases and J by 2 bases, and 14 bases separated the two germline ends. CDR3 residues: CATSEQGSGAYNEQFF. The CDR3, as DNA: TGTGCCACCAGTGAACAGGGTAGCGGAGCCTACAATGAGCAGTTCTTC.

The V call is TRBV20-1, the J call TRBJ2-4; tentatively, D is TRBD1 (6 bases). Germline V gene sequence: CDR1 DFQATT, CDR2 SNEGSKA (reference sequence). The germline V and J ends were trimmed by 1 base and 7 bases, with 14 bases remaining between them. The CDR3 extends over 14 amino acids. CDR3 in DNA: TGCAGTGCTAGAGCTCGGCAGGGGTGGAACATTCAGTACTTC. Translation gives CSARARQGWNIQYF.

This clonotype has only a few counts. This chain joins TRBV11-2 and TRBJ1-1; D may be TRBD1 (5 bases). CDR1 is SGHAT and CDR2 is FQNNGV in the germline V gene. CDR3 length: 14 residues. V lost 5 bases and J lost 6, with 16 bases in between. CDR3 DNA: TGTGCCAGCAGCCGACCGGGGGGTGGATCTGAAGCTTTCTTT. This encodes CASSRPGGGSEAFF.